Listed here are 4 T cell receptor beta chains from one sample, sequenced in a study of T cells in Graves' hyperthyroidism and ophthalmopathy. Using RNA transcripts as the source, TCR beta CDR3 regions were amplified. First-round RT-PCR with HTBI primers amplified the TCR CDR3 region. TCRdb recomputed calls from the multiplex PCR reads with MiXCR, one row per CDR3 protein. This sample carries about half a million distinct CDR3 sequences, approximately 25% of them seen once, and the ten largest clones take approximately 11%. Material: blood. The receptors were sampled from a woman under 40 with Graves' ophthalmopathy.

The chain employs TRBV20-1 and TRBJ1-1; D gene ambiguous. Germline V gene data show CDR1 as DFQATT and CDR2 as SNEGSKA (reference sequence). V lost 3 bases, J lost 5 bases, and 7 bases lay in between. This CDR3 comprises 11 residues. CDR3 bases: TGCAGTGCTAGGCCTGTGACTGAAGCTTTCTTT. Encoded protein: CSARPVTEAFF.

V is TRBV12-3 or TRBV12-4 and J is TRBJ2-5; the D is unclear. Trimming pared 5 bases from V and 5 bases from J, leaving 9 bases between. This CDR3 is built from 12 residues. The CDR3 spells CASSNAGETQYF. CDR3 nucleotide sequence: TGTGCCAGCAGTAACGCCGGCGAGACCCAGTACTTC.

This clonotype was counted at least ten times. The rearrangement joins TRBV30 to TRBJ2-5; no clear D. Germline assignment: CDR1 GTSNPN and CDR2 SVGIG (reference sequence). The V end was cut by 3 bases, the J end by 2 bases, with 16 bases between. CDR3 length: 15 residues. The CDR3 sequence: CAWRDLGRTQETQYF. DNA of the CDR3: TGTGCCTGGAGGGATTTGGGTAGGACGCAAGAGACCCAGTACTTC. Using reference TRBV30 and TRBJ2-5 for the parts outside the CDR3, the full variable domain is SQTIHQWPATLVQPVGSPLSLECTVEGTSNPNLYWYRQAAGRGLQLLFYSVGIGQISSEVPQNLSASRPQDRQFILSSKKLLLSDSGFYLCAWRDLGRTQETQYFGPGTRLLVL.

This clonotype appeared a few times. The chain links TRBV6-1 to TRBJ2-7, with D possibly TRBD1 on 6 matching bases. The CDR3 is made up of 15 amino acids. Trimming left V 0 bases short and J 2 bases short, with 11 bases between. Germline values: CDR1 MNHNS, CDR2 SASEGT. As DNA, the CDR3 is TGTGCCAGCAGTGAAGCGGGGACACCGACCTACGAGCAGTACTTC. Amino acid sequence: CASSEAGTPTYEQYF.